This TCR beta chain was captured in a study of T cell responses to AZD1222 COVID-19 vaccine (dated by TCRdb to the early 2020s). For the wider study: AZD1222 recipients given second doses at about 4 weeks or at about 12 weeks were pooled, since spike-specific TCR depth and breadth were not found to differ between the two schedules. A total of 233 trial participants underwent TCR sequencing, of whom around 200 received two doses of AZD1222 and some 25 received two doses of the MenACWY control vaccine. Enrollment into the trials was organized by age into subgroups of 18-55, 56-69 and 70-plus years, and those subgroups contained approximately 160, 26 and 62 TCR-sequenced participants, respectively.

The time point label corresponds to: baseline before first vaccination. Vaccinee samples were obtained from the UK trials COV001 and COV002, which included a single-blind randomized controlled phase 2/3 trial of AZD1222 (ChAdOx1 nCoV-19) in healthy adults. For TCRbeta chain sequencing, PBMC samples from trial participants were taken at day 0 and at day 28 after the second dose. Broader findings and caveats from the paper: The 56-69-year group was small, and its depth increase did not reach significance, likely because of low power. Spike-specific TCR breadth and depth rose significantly after two AZD1222 doses compared with day 0 and with MenACWY recipients. Conclusions about previously exposed vaccinees were limited because only six or seven AZD1222 recipients were SARS-CoV-2 seropositive at baseline. CD4 TCRs associated with the vaccine covered the entire spike protein, and the dominant responses were in regions 160-218 and 743-854. Participants were mostly white British, with more females than males. The authors suggested clonal diversity may have been underestimated. Because no day 14 peak-response samples were available, the repertoires could be characterized only after the peak T cell response. Reportedly, almost half of the unique spike-specific TCRs recognized epitopes lying outside the regions that are mutated in the B.1.351 and B.1.1.7 variants.

To note about this clone: Its antigen remains unidentified. Nothing much larger sits one base from this clone, and base qualities are not available.

The CDR1 and CDR2 encoded by the germline V gene are SNHLY and FYNNEI. The junction carries 11 bases between V and J, which are trimmed by 5 bases and 4 bases respectively. The CDR3 measures 13 amino acids from cysteine to phenylalanine. The CDR3 DNA has 39 bases and is translated from base 1. The CDR3 regions of human TCRbeta chains were analyzed by immunosequencing. The original pipeline was this. TCRs in the repertoires were compared against a reference library of SARS-CoV-2-specific TCRs that had been generated with the MIRA antigen-specificity platform. Breadth was defined as the fraction of unique TCRs that were SARS-CoV-2-associated. Depth was defined as the fraction of total T cells that were SARS-CoV-2-associated. Using the MIRA data, every spike-specific TCR was mapped to the spike region that the TCR reacted to and assigned to either a CD4 or a CD8 class. Log10-transformed breadth and depth values were compared by one-way ANOVA with Sidak's multiple comparisons tests. Sourced from immuneACCESS, this table was stored by TCRdb with only in-frame sequences that have V and J called. A share of the clones is absent; for the studies checked, an unresolved V gene accounts for under half, and the remainder has no known explanation. V and J calls and clone size follow that table, whereas D and trimming were derived from the DNA. The sample table lists under 200,000 clones, less than 95% of them with a count of one. More than 1.3% of the sample is taken by the ten largest.

The chain joins TRBV2 to TRBJ1-1; no confident D gene assignment can be made. This clonotype was obtained from an adult in good health. The sequences come from peripheral blood, collected on day 0 of AZD1222 vaccination. DNA sequence: TGTGCCAGCAGTCCAACATCGCTCACTGAAGCTTTCTTT. It specifies CASSPTSLTEAFF.